The next 24 T cell receptor beta chains were all read from a single sample in a study of T-cell reconstitution after alpha-beta-depleted transplantation in children. It was with unique molecular identifiers that the TCRbeta library was prepared. Via MiXCR, TCRdb re-called the PCR reads, giving one row per CDR3 protein. The sample shows a few hundred thousand distinct CDR3 sequences, more than 20% of them seen only once. Sequenced material: PBMCs, taken before TCRalphabeta/CD19-depleted stem cell transplant. The source of these receptors is a girl aged 2 to 9 with Fanconi anemia, due to receive a stem cell transplant.

At least ten counts were recorded for this clonotype. V usage is TRBV29-1 and J usage is TRBJ2-7; D unresolved. Trimming left V 5 bases short and J 0 bases short, with 5 bases between. This CDR3 contains 11 residues. The V gene's germline CDR1 is SQVTM and CDR2 ANQGSEA. CDR3 DNA sequence: TGCAGCGTTCAGACCTCCTACGAGCAGTACTTC. Protein: CSVQTSYEQYF.

This clonotype was observed a few times. The chain is built from TRBV3-1 and TRBJ1-5; D remains unclear. The V and J ends lost 2 bases and 4 bases respectively, with 6 bases between them. There are 13 residues in the CDR3. In germline, CDR1 is LGHDT, CDR2 YNNKEL (reference sequence). Here the CDR3 DNA reads TGTGCCAGCAGCCAAAACGAAAATCAGCCCCAGCATTTT. Translated: CASSQNENQPQHF.

This chain joins TRBV20-1 and TRBJ1-6; 9 nucleotides agree with TRBD1. The germline gives CDR1 DFQATT, CDR2 SNEGSKA (reference sequence). Trimming at V came to 0 bases and at J to 8 bases, leaving 8 bases not matched to a gene. CDR3 length: 16 residues. CDR3 residues: CSARDPRTGADSPLHF. Here the CDR3 DNA reads TGCAGTGCTAGAGATCCTAGGACAGGGGCGGATTCACCCCTCCACTTT.

To note about this clonotype: A much larger clone differs from this one at a single base, so this may be a read error. The chain's CDR3 is CPSRPVLETYEQYF. CDR3 DNA sequence: TGTCCCAGCAGGCCAGTCCTCGAGACCTACGAGCAGTACTTC. The rearrangement links TRBV28 to TRBJ2-7, with D hard to call. The CDR3 covers 14 residues. Germline values: CDR1 MDHEN, CDR2 SYDVKM.

CDR3 bases: TGCAGCGCCCGACGGGACACCACAGATACGCAGTATTTT. Translation: CSARRDTTDTQYF. The chain combines TRBV29-1 with TRBJ2-3, with a weak D call TRBD1 (6 bases). This CDR3 contains 13 residues. Trimming stripped 7 bases from V and 2 bases from J, with 13 bases between. Germline CDR1 and CDR2: SQVTM and ANQGSEA.

J is TRBJ2-1 and V is TRBV9; 11 positions match TRBD2. The CDR3 runs 17 residues. Germline-derived CDR1 and CDR2 are SGDLS and YYNGEE. V gave up 0 bases and J gave up 4 bases; unmatched junction bases: 6. CDR3 loop: CASSVDGLAGYYNEQFF. As DNA, the CDR3 is TGTGCCAGCAGCGTAGACGGACTAGCGGGTTATTACAATGAGCAGTTCTTC.

This clonotype was seen at least ten times. The chain uses TRBV6-5 and TRBJ2-3, with 14 bases matching TRBD2. From germline, CDR1 is MNHEY and CDR2 SVGAGI. With V trimmed by 2 bases and J by 5 bases, 3 bases remained unmatched. This CDR3 is 16 amino acids long. The CDR3 loop is CASSYRLAGGKDTQYF. CDR3 nucleotides: TGTGCCAGCAGTTACCGACTAGCGGGAGGGAAAGATACGCAGTATTTT.

This clonotype was observed many times. The chain carries TRBV20-1 and TRBJ2-3; D is unclear. Trimming pared 1 base from V and 3 bases from J, leaving 17 bases between. The germline V gene encodes CDR1 DFQATT and CDR2 SNEGSKA (reference sequence). This CDR3 spans 16 amino acids. CDR3 nucleotide sequence: TGCAGTGCTAGAGCATTACTCCCCGTTCGGACAGATACGCAGTATTTT. This sequence encodes CSARALLPVRTDTQYF.

This clonotype appeared many times. This chain joins TRBV12-3 or TRBV12-4 and TRBJ2-7; D unresolved. Trimming shortened V by 1 base and J by 3 bases, and 10 bases separated the two germline ends. The CDR3 totals 14 residues. Here the CDR3 reads CASSLGQAYYEQYF. CDR3 bases: TGTGCCAGCAGTTTAGGTCAGGCATACTACGAGCAGTACTTC.

This clonotype was seen at least ten times. The chain joins TRBV7-3 to TRBJ2-1, with 10 bases aligning to TRBD2. The CDR3 sequence is 17 residues long. The trim removed 5 bases at V and 5 bases at J, leaving 12 bases unmatched. The germline gives CDR1 SGHTA, CDR2 FQGTGA. CDR3 DNA: TGTGCCAGCAGCCTACAGCCACCGGGACTAGCGCACAATGAGCAGTTCTTC. Residues: CASSLQPPGLAHNEQFF.

The sample holds many counts of this clonotype. The J gene is TRBJ2-7, the V gene TRBV29-1; 7 bases match TRBD1. This CDR3 spans 13 amino acids. CDR1 and CDR2 from the germline V gene are SQVTM and ANQGSEA. V trimming: 2 bases; J trimming: 4 bases; junction bases outside the gene matches: 5. The CDR3 region has the DNA TGCAGCGTTGAACTAGGACAGGCTTACGAGCAGTACTTC. Its translation: CSVELGQAYEQYF.

This clonotype was picked up a small number of times. CDR3 protein: CASSHTGDQPQHF. The CDR3 bases are TGTGCCAGCAGTCACACAGGAGATCAGCCCCAGCATTTT. The gene calls are TRBV7-9 and TRBJ1-5; TRBD1 is a possible D gene (5 bases). In germline, CDR1 is SEHNR, CDR2 FQNEAQ (reference sequence). The CDR3 sequence is 13 residues long. Trimming left V 6 bases short and J 5 bases short, with 11 bases between.

The sample holds many counts of this clonotype. The rearrangement uses TRBV7-3 and TRBJ2-3; TRBD2 is a possible D gene (6 bases). The germline V gene has CDR1 SGHTA and CDR2 FQGTGA. This CDR3 has 16 amino acids. The V end lost 2 bases, the J end lost 2 bases, and 14 bases lay between the germline ends. DNA of the CDR3: TGTGCCAGCAGCTTACAGCCGGGGGTTAACACAGATACGCAGTATTTT. Translated, it gives CASSLQPGVNTDTQYF.

This clonotype was counted between two and nine times. CDR3 sequence: CSVETGKGANVLTF. The CDR3 DNA is TGCAGCGTTGAGACAGGGAAAGGGGCCAACGTCCTGACTTTC. The V call is TRBV29-1, the J call TRBJ2-6, with TRBD1 matching over 7 bases. CDR3 length equals 14 residues. Germline-derived CDR1 and CDR2 are SQVTM and ANQGSEA. V dropped 3 bases and J dropped 4; count of bases not matched to a gene: 3. Drawing the rest from reference TRBV29-1 and TRBJ2-6, the complete variable domain is SAVISQKPSRDICQRGTSLTIQCQVDSQVTMMFWYRQQPGQSLTLIATANQGSEATYESGFVIDKFPISRPNLTFSTLTVSNMSPEDSSIYLCSVETGKGANVLTFGAGSRLTVL.

The chain joins TRBV20-1 to TRBJ2-3; possible D gene TRBD1, 6 bases. The CDR3 length is 13 residues. The V gene's germline CDR1 is DFQATT and CDR2 SNEGSKA (reference sequence). Trimming left V 3 bases short and J 5 bases short, with 12 bases between. CDR3 amino acids: CSASVQGQDTQYF. In nucleotides, the CDR3 is TGCAGTGCTAGCGTCCAGGGACAAGATACGCAGTATTTT.

This clonotype was recorded a few times. This chain joins TRBV21-1 and TRBJ2-5. TRBV21-1 is deemed a pseudogene. The CDR3 extends over 16 amino acids. The CDR3 protein is CASSKAGGWRQETQYF. CDR3 nucleotide sequence: TGTGCCAGCAGCAAAGCGGGTGGGTGGCGTCAAGAGACCCAGTACTTC.

This clonotype was detected many times. The V call is TRBV20-1, the J call TRBJ2-3; 7 bases line up with TRBD2. Germline CDR1 reads DFQATT; CDR2 reads SNEGSKA (reference sequence). V shed 3 bases and J 5 bases; nucleotides not matched to a gene: 8. The CDR3 length is 14 residues. The CDR3 spells CSASGGLNGDTQYF. The DNA of the CDR3 is TGCAGTGCTAGCGGGGGGTTGAATGGAGATACGCAGTATTTT.

This rearrangement joins TRBV20-1 to TRBJ2-2, with unresolved D. The germline V gene encodes CDR1 DFQATT and CDR2 SNEGSKA (reference sequence). The CDR3 contains 14 residues. Trimming stripped 0 bases from V and 9 bases from J, with 14 bases between. CDR3 loop: CSARDRNLGWELFF. The CDR3 region has the DNA TGCAGTGCTAGAGATCGGAACTTGGGCTGGGAGCTGTTTTTT.

The rearrangement uses TRBV11-2 and TRBJ2-7, with D possibly matching TRBD2 (6 bases). The germline gives CDR1 SGHAT, CDR2 FQNNGV. The CDR3 spans 15 residues. Deletions cut 5 bases from V and 0 bases from J, with 14 bases between. The CDR3 nucleotides are TGTGCCAGCAGCCGTACTAGCATTACCTCCTACGAGCAGTACTTC. Translation gives CASSRTSITSYEQYF.

The chain recombines TRBV12-3 or TRBV12-4 with TRBJ1-1, with a tentative D call TRBD1 (6 bases). The germline V and J ends were trimmed by 6 bases and 2 bases, with 16 bases remaining between them. CDR3 length: 15 residues. The DNA for the CDR3 is TGTGCCAGCAGACAGGGTATGGGGACTAACACTGAAGCTTTCTTT. Translation gives CASRQGMGTNTEAFF.

This chain joins TRBV24-1 and TRBJ2-3; D unresolved. CDR1 and CDR2 from the germline V gene are KGHDR and SFDVKD. This CDR3 has 14 amino acids. CDR3 bases: TGTGGGGCCAGTTATTTGACCGGCACAGATACGCAGTATTTT. Its translation: CGASYLTGTDTQYF.

The sample holds one count of this clonotype. One end of the junction fails to match germline, which may point to a read error. The V gene is TRBV28, the J gene TRBJ1-5; D is ambiguous. Germline V lookup: CDR1 MDHEN, CDR2 SYDVKM. CDR3 length: 13 amino acids. The CDR3 reads CASAGGLDQPRHF. The CDR3 coding sequence is TGTGCCAGCGCGGGAGGGTTGGATCAGCCCCGGCATTTT.

This chain joins TRBV6-1 and TRBJ2-3; perhaps TRBD2 as D (5 bases). This CDR3 spans 15 amino acids. Per the germline V gene, CDR1 is MNHNS and CDR2 is SASEGT. Trimming removed 6 bases from V and 0 bases from J, with 13 bases in between. The DNA of the CDR3 is TGTGCCAGCAGAAACAGCGGTTCTAGCACAGATACGCAGTATTTT. Its translation: CASRNSGSSTDTQYF.

At least ten counts were recorded for this clonotype. V gene TRBV4-2 combines with J gene TRBJ2-1, with 8 bases matching TRBD2. Germline values: CDR1 LGHNA, CDR2 YNFKEQ. V dropped 8 bases and J dropped 5; count of bases not matched to a gene: 8. The CDR3 totals 14 residues. In DNA, the CDR3 is TGTGCCAGCCGCTTAGCGGGGTCCGACAATGAGCAGTTCTTC. Protein: CASRLAGSDNEQFF.